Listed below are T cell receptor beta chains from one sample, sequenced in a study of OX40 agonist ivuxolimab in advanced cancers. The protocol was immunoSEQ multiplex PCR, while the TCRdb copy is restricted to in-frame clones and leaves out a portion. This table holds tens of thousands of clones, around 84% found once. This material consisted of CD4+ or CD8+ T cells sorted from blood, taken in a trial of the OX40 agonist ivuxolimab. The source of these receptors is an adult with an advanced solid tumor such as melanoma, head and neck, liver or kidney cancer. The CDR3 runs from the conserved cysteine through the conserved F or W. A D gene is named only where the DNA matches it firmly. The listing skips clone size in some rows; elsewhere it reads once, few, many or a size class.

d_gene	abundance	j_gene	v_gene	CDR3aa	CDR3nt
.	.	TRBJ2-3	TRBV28	CASSLPPASRADTQYF	TGTGCCAGCAGTTTACCCCCCGCTAGCCGCGCAGATACGCAGTATTTT
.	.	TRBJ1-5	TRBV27	CASSLWGPRGDSNQPQHF	TGTGCCAGCAGTTTATGGGGTCCCCGAGGGGATAGCAATCAGCCCCAGCATTTT
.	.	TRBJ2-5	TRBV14	CASSQGPTLGETQYF	TGTGCCAGCAGCCAAGGGCCTACTTTGGGGGAGACCCAGTACTTC
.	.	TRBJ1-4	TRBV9	CASSPRQRQEKGWANEKLFF	TGTGCCAGCAGCCCCCGTCAACGGCAGGAAAAGGGATGGGCTAATGAAAAACTGTTTTTT
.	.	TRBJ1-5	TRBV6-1	CASSEEGEAHQPQHF	TGTGCCAGCAGTGAAGAAGGAGAAGCGCATCAGCCCCAGCATTTT
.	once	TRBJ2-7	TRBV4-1	CASSQEGGLPYEQYF	TGCGCCAGCAGCCAAGAGGGGGGTCTCCCCTACGAGCAGTACTTC
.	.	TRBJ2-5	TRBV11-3	CASSLRGDSQETQYF	TGTGCCAGCAGCTTAAGGGGGGACAGCCAAGAGACCCAGTACTTC
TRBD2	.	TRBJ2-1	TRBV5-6	CASSSGARRRLAGVGEQFF	TGTGCCAGCAGCTCAGGGGCGCGAAGGCGACTAGCGGGGGTGGGTGAGCAGTTCTTC
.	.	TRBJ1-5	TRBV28	CASRQRPNNQPQHF	TGTGCCAGCAGACAAAGGCCGAACAATCAGCCCCAGCATTTT
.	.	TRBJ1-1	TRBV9	CASSRSGGDTEAFF	TGTGCCAGCAGCCGGTCCGGGGGGGACACTGAAGCTTTCTTT